This entry is about one T cell receptor (beta chain). Antigen: not known. These data are taken from a study of T cell responses to AZD1222 COVID-19 vaccine. Trimming took 5 bases from V and 4 from J, leaving 18 bases between them. The CDR3 contains 16 residues. Germline CDR1 reads MNHEY; CDR2 reads SVGEGT. The study, taken as a whole, reports: Clonal diversity may have been underestimated in mostly white British donors. Among AZD1222 vaccinees, only 5 to 7 were seropositive at baseline. There were vaccine-associated CD4 TCRs across spike, dominant at 160-218 and 743-854. An increase in Spike-specific TCR breadth and depth was observed after two AZD1222 doses.

Sequencing used immunoSEQ multiplex PCR; TCRdb keeps in-frame clones, though not all of them. Seen here are hundreds of thousands of clones, 94% observed once, and the top ten hold approximately 0.52%. Here the sequenced sample was peripheral blood, taken 28 days after the second AZD1222 dose. This chain uses TRBV6-2 or TRBV6-3 with TRBJ1-5; D possibly corresponds to TRBD1 (6 bases). The TCR comes from an adult who received the AZD1222 COVID-19 vaccine. The chain's CDR3 is CASSHDRFLKNQPQHF. In nucleotides, the CDR3 is TGTGCCAGCAGTCATGACAGGTTCCTTAAGAATCAGCCCCAGCATTTT.